This TCR beta chain is drawn from a study of CD8+ T cells in alopecia areata. CD4+ cells from about 5 patients were sorted into CD25+CD127- cells. CDR3 size: 12 residues. V lost 4 bases and J lost 3, with 10 bases in between. The germline V gene has CDR1 SQVTM and CDR2 ANQGSEA. Following extraction, RNA underwent reverse transcription to cDNA, which served as the sequencing template. Clones were read by immunoSEQ multiplex PCR, and TCRdb kept only the in-frame ones, dropping some. This sample has 30,000 to 45,000 clones, with nearly 55% found just once. Input material: CD4+ Tregs sorted from blood. This receptor was obtained from a human donor with alopecia areata. The rearrangement uses TRBV29-1 and TRBJ2-7, with unresolved D. CDR3 nucleotide sequence: TGCAGCGTTGCTGGAGATCACTACGAGCAGTACTTC. Its translation: CSVAGDHYEQYF.